This paragraph reports one T cell receptor beta chain. The table lists this clonotype with a few counts. Its antigen remains undetermined. No base quality values were provided; no much bigger clone lies one nucleotide off. From its cysteine to its phenylalanine, the CDR3 spans 15 amino acids. The retained sequence is limited to the CDR3, 45 bases, with the frame set at the first base. V loses 5 bases at its end and J loses 3 bases; junction bases beyond the gene matches: 4. From a lookup of the germline V gene, CDR1 and CDR2 are SGHTA and FQGNSA. The method behind the library was PCR. Sequencing was performed on an Illumina HiSeq 2500. To reduce PCR and sequencing biases, unique molecular identifiers were incorporated into the TCR beta cDNA libraries. Roughly 0.5 million cDNA molecules were obtained per 1 to 10 million input T cells, so each molecule approximated one T cell. The patient libraries were prepared and sequenced using the same protocol as the earlier healthy control dataset. Samples belonging to the same batch were prepared together, multiplexed and sequenced on a shared HiSeq lane. Concerning the study's data processing: Raw barcoded reads were processed with MIGEC, discarding single-read molecular identifier groups before consensus assembly and CDR3 extraction. Clonotype tables were post-analysed with VDJtools, normalizing diversity by down-sampling all datasets to the smallest sample size. In repertoire overlap clustering, CDR3 amino acid sequences, but not nucleotide sequences, were matched to correct batch-related cross-sample contamination. TCRdb passed the public sequencing reads through fastp at Q25 and MiXCR, retaining productive beta sequences. Merged by CDR3 protein, the rows form single entries marked with the most common genes and DNA. Clone size and V and J calls follow TCRdb, not the original study. Within this sample are roughly 650,000 distinct CDR3 sequences, with 59% of them counted one time only. About 11% of the sample is in the top ten clones.

To demonstrate the VDJtools post-analysis software, the study profiled TCR beta repertoires from the peripheral blood of about 13 young patients with multiple sclerosis. The multiple sclerosis patients were children and adolescents between roughly 6 and 16 years of age. These data originate in a study of post-analysis software for immune sequencing data (dated by TCRdb to about 2015). In terms of the full investigation: Recorded disease courses included relapsing-remitting, secondary progressive and progressive-relapsing multiple sclerosis, with some patients lacking subtype annotation. The patient repertoires were set against around ten previously published healthy control repertoires from donors whose ages ranged from roughly 6 to 27 years. A subset of samples was prepared in parallel using single-end sample barcoding, then pooled and co-amplified after Illumina adapter ligation.

Overall study outcomes, separate from this receptor: Significantly higher frequencies in patients than in controls were found for roughly 5 TRBV segments, including TRBV5-6, TRBV5-1 and TRBV20-1. Normalized Chao1 diversity was significantly lower in multiple sclerosis patients than controls, suggesting substantial peripheral T-cell clonal expansion. Direct clustering with F measure showed strong co-clustering of samples prepared in the same batch, prompting a batch-effect correction. The control group was slightly older than the multiple sclerosis patient group.

The sequence links TRBV7-2 to TRBJ2-3; 11 junctional bases match TRBD2. Sequencing was done on a sample of blood. This TCR was sampled from a girl aged 2 to 10 with multiple sclerosis. The DNA sequence follows: TGTGCCAGCAGCCCGGGACTAGCGGAGACAGATACGCAGTATTTT. Its amino acids are CASSPGLAETDTQYF.